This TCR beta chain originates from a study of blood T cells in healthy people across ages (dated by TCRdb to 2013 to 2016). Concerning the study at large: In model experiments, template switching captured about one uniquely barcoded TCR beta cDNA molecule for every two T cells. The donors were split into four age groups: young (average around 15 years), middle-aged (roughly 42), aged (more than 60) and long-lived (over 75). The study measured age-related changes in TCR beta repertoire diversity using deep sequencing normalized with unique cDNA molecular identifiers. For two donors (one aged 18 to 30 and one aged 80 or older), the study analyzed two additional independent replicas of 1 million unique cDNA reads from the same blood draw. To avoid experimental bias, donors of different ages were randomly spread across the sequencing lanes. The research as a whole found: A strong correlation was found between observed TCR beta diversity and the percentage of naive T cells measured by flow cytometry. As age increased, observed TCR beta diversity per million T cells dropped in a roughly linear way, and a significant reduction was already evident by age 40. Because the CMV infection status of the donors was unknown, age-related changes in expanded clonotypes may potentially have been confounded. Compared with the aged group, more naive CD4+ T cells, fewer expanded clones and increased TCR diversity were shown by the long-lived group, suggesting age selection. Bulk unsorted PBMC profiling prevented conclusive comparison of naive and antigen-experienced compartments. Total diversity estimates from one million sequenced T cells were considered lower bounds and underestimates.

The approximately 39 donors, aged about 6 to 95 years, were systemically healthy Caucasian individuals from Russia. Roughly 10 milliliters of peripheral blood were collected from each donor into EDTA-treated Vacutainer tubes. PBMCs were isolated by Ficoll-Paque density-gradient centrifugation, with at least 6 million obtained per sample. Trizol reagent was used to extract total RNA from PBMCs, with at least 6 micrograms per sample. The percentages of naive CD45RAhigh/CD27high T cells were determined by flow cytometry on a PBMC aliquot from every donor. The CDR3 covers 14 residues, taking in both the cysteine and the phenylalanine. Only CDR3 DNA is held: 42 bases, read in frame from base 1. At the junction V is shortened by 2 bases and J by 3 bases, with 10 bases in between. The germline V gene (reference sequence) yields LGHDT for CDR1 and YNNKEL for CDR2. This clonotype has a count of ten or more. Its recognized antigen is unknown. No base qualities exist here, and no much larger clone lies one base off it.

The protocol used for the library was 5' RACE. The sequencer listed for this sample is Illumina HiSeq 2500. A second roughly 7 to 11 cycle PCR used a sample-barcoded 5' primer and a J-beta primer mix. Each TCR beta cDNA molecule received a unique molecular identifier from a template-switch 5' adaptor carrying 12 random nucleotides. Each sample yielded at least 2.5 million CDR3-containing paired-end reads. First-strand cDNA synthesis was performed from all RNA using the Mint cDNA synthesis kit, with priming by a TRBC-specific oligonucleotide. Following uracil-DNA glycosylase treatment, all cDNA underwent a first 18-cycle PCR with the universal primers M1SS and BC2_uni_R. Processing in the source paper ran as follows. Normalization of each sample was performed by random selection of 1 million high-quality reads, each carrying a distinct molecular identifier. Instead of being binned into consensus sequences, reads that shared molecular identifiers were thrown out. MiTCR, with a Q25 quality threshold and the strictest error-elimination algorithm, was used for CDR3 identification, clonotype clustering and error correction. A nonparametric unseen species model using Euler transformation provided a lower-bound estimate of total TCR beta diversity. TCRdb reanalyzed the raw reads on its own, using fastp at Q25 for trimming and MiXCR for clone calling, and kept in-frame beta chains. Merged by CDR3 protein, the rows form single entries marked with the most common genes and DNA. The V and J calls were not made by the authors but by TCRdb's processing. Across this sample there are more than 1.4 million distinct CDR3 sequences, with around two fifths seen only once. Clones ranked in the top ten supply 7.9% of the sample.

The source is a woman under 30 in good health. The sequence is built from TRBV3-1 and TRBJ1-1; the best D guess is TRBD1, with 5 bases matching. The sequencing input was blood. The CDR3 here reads CASSQPGLDTEAFF. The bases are TGTGCCAGCAGCCAACCGGGGCTGGACACTGAAGCTTTCTTT.